These T cell receptor beta chains were read from a single sample in a study of blood T cell repertoires in COVID-19. Generated by immunoSEQ multiplex PCR, the TCRdb table keeps only in-frame clones and is missing some. The sample has about 97,000 clones, about nine tenths seen once. The material sequenced was peripheral blood. These receptors all stem from a woman in her forties or fifties with COVID-19, enrolled during active disease. Each CDR3 is given with its conserved first and last residue. A D gene is named only where the DNA matches it firmly. Size is omitted from some rows. Given values are once, few, many or a class for expanded clones.

>TRBV4-3|NA|NA|TRBJ2-5
CASSLRIGLRETQYF
TGCGCCAGCAGCCTCCGAATTGGACTCCGAGAGACCCAGTACTTC
>TRBV6-2/TRBV6-3|NA|NA|TRBJ2-7
CASSYEGSSYEQYF
TGTGCCAGCAGTTACGAGGGCTCCTCCTACGAGCAGTACTTC
>TRBV7-3|NA|NA|TRBJ1-5
CASSLSNQPQHF
TGTGCCAGCAGCCTTAGCAATCAGCCCCAGCATTTT
>TRBV4-2|NA|NA|TRBJ2-5
CASSPTGYQETQYF
TGTGCCAGCAGCCCGACGGGGTACCAAGAGACCCAGTACTTC
>TRBV5-1|TRBD1|NA|TRBJ2-3
CASSSTGDSTDTQYF
TGCGCCAGCAGCTCAACAGGGGACAGCACAGATACGCAGTATTTT
>TRBV30|NA|NA|TRBJ1-1
CAWRWGRGTEAFF
TGTGCCTGGAGATGGGGGCGCGGTACTGAAGCTTTCTTT
>TRBV10-3|NA|NA|TRBJ2-6
CAISESAASGANVLTF
TGTGCCATCAGTGAGTCGGCGGCCTCTGGGGCCAACGTCCTGACTTTC
>TRBV29-1|NA|NA|TRBJ1-2
CSSEGLEGWVSNYGYTF
TGCAGCTCGGAGGGGTTGGAGGGATGGGTTTCTAACTATGGCTACACCTTC
>TRBV19|TRBD1|NA|TRBJ1-5
CATSPLGGQGNQPQHF
TGTGCCACCTCACCTTTGGGGGGACAGGGGAATCAGCCCCAGCATTTT
>TRBV30|NA|NA|TRBJ1-4
CAWSVLREKLFF
TGTGCCTGGAGTGTACTGCGGGAAAAACTGTTTTTT
>TRBV4-3|TRBD1|once|TRBJ1-2
CASSQTSRTGGYYGYTF
TGCGCCAGCAGCCAAACCTCACGGACAGGGGGCTATTATGGCTACACCTTC
>TRBV4-1|NA|NA|TRBJ2-5
CASSQDQGRGETQYF
TGCGCCAGCAGCCAAGATCAGGGCAGGGGAGAGACCCAGTACTTC
>TRBV18|NA|many|TRBJ1-1
CASSPIGASNTEAFF
TGTGCCAGCTCACCAATAGGGGCAAGTAACACTGAAGCTTTCTTT
>TRBV7-9|NA|NA|TRBJ1-5
CASSGSGGNQPQHF
TGTGCCAGCAGTGGGTCAGGGGGCAATCAGCCCCAGCATTTT
>TRBV3-1/TRBV3-2|NA|once|TRBJ2-5
CASSQEWRGETQYF
TGTGCCAGCAGCCAAGAGTGGAGGGGTGAGACCCAGTACTTC
>TRBV7-2|NA|NA|TRBJ1-1
CASSYDRQNTEAFF
TGTGCCAGCAGCTACGACAGACAGAACACTGAAGCTTTCTTT
>TRBV12-3/TRBV12-4|NA|NA|TRBJ1-2
CASSMTVNYGYTF
TGTGCCAGCAGCATGACAGTTAACTATGGCTACACCTTC
>TRBV7-6|NA|NA|TRBJ2-1
CASSPGLASSYNEQFF
TGTGCCAGCAGCCCCGGACTGGCTAGCTCCTACAATGAGCAGTTCTTC
>TRBV12-3/TRBV12-4|NA|NA|TRBJ2-1
CASSFWGLEQFF
TGTGCCAGCAGTTTTTGGGGGCTTGAGCAGTTCTTC
>TRBV29-1|NA|NA|TRBJ2-7
CSVESLDSDSYEQYF
TGCAGCGTTGAAAGTTTGGACAGTGACTCCTACGAGCAGTACTTC
>TRBV7-2|NA|NA|TRBJ2-5
CASSLTVLGTQYF
TGTGCCAGCAGCTTGACAGTCCTTGGGACCCAGTACTTC
>TRBV6-5|NA|NA|TRBJ1-2
CASSTGFGYTF
TGTGCCAGCAGCACAGGGTTTGGCTACACCTTC
>TRBV10-2|TRBD2|NA|TRBJ2-1
CASRPSGGDGGEQFF
TGCGCCAGCAGACCTAGCGGGGGCGACGGAGGTGAGCAGTTCTTC
>TRBV9|NA|NA|TRBJ1-6
CASSPEGLPSPLHF
TGTGCCAGCAGCCCGGAGGGTTTACCCTCACCCCTCCACTTT
>TRBV30|NA|NA|TRBJ1-1
CAWRHVNTEAFF
TGTGCCTGGAGACATGTGAACACTGAAGCTTTCTTT
>TRBV19|NA|few|TRBJ1-1
CASSIALNTEAFF
TGTGCCAGTAGTATCGCGTTGAACACTGAAGCTTTCTTT
>TRBV28|NA|once|TRBJ2-2
CASSPPAGHTGELFF
TGTGCCAGCAGTCCCCCAGCGGGTCACACCGGGGAGCTGTTTTTT
>TRBV27|TRBD1|NA|TRBJ2-7
CASRPTWTGSSYEQYF
TGTGCCAGCAGACCGACCTGGACAGGGAGCTCCTACGAGCAGTACTTC
>TRBV6-2/TRBV6-3|TRBD1|NA|TRBJ1-4
CASSTTGGFEKLFF
TGTGCCAGCAGTACGACAGGGGGCTTTGAAAAACTGTTTTTT
>TRBV4-1|NA|NA|TRBJ1-4
CASSQDSPHRVPNEKLFF
TGCGCCAGCAGCCAAGATTCCCCACACCGGGTGCCTAATGAAAAACTGTTTTTT
>TRBV18|TRBD1|NA|TRBJ2-2
CASSPTGTVNTGELFF
TGTGCCAGCTCACCTACCGGGACAGTAAACACCGGGGAGCTGTTTTTT
>TRBV2|NA|NA|TRBJ2-1
CASRKGEYNEQFF
TGTGCCAGCAGGAAGGGGGAATACAATGAGCAGTTCTTC
>TRBV3-1/TRBV3-2|TRBD2|NA|TRBJ2-5
CASSPIAGAETQYF
TGTGCCAGCAGCCCGATAGCGGGAGCGGAGACCCAGTACTTC